Following are 27 T cell receptor beta chains from one sample sequenced in a study of blood T cell repertoires in COVID-19. Repertoires were generated with immunoSEQ multiplex PCR, while TCRdb's copy carries only in-frame clones and drops some. The table includes about 57,000 clones, about nine tenths detected once. The specimen was peripheral blood. These receptors originate from a woman of 80 years or more with COVID-19, enrolled during active disease.

The chain links TRBV28 to TRBJ1-1; D is ambiguous. Deletions cut 6 bases from V and 2 bases from J, with 19 bases between. This CDR3 comprises 16 residues. Germline CDR1 and CDR2: MDHEN and SYDVKM. The CDR3 DNA is TGTGCCAGCAGCCGTATATTGGGCAGATTTAACACTGAAGCTTTCTTT. Amino acids: CASSRILGRFNTEAFF.

The rearrangement joins TRBV6-5 to TRBJ2-3; 7 bases are a match to TRBD2. V lost 6 bases to trimming and J lost 6 bases; unmatched junction nucleotides: 0. The CDR3 has 11 residues. The germline gives CDR1 MNHEY, CDR2 SVGAGI. CDR3 in amino acids: CASRLADTQYF. CDR3 sequence (DNA): TGTGCCAGCAGACTAGCGGATACGCAGTATTTT.

The chain couples TRBV27 to TRBJ2-7; D gene ambiguous. V lost 5 bases and J lost 1, with 9 bases in between. CDR3 length: 13 residues. Germline V gene data show CDR1 as MNHEY and CDR2 as SMNVEV (reference sequence). In DNA form, the CDR3 reads TGTGCCAGCAGTACTGGGCCTTCCTACGAGCAGTACTTC. Amino acids: CASSTGPSYEQYF.

V is TRBV6-5 and J is TRBJ2-7, with TRBD1 identical over 7 bases. This CDR3 contains 14 residues. V was clipped by 5 bases and J by 2 bases; unmatched bases: 6. The germline V gene has CDR1 MNHEY and CDR2 SVGAGI. In DNA form, the CDR3 reads TGTGCCAGCAGTAAGAACAGGGGTCCCTACGAGCAGTACTTC. Translation gives CASSKNRGPYEQYF.

The chain has TRBV6-5 and TRBJ1-3, with no clear D. CDR1 is MNHEY, CDR2 SVGAGI, per germline. The CDR3 is 16 residues long. Trimming pared 6 bases from V and 0 bases from J, leaving 15 bases between. The CDR3 region has the DNA TGTGCCAGCAGATACCGTCGTGATAGCTCTGGAAACACCATATATTTT. Encoded protein: CASRYRRDSSGNTIYF.

The chain has TRBV21-1 and TRBJ2-7; TRBD1, the table's D call, lacks a check against the DNA. TRBV21-1 is described as a pseudogene. The CDR3 covers 16 residues. The CDR3 protein is CASSEGQGESSYEQYF. DNA of the CDR3: TGTGCCAGCAGCGAAGGACAGGGGGAAAGCTCCTACGAGCAGTACTTC.

The V gene is TRBV2, the J gene TRBJ2-3; TRBD2 matches at 7 bases. The J segment lost 4 bases and the V segment lost 7 bases, leaving 11 bases of the junction unmatched. Per the germline V gene, CDR1 is SNHLY and CDR2 is FYNNEI. This CDR3 has 15 residues. The CDR3 spells CASTVAGVGSDTQYF. The CDR3 DNA sequence: TGTGCCAGCACGGTCGCGGGGGTTGGGTCAGATACGCAGTATTTT.

The chain is built from TRBV5-1 and TRBJ1-1; TRBD1 matches 7 bases. The trim removed 0 bases at V and 4 bases at J, leaving 9 bases unmatched. Looked up from germline, CDR1 is SGHRS and CDR2 is YFSETQ. This CDR3 comprises 16 residues. Here the CDR3 reads CASSLDVQGLGTEAFF. In DNA form, the CDR3 reads TGCGCCAGCAGCTTGGACGTACAGGGGCTGGGCACTGAAGCTTTCTTT.

The chain uses TRBV19 and TRBJ2-4; TRBD1 matches at 9 bases. The CDR3 has 16 amino acids. Looked up from germline, CDR1 is LNHDA and CDR2 is SQIVND (reference sequence). The trim removed 6 bases at V and 0 bases at J, leaving 6 bases unmatched. The CDR3 DNA reads as TGTGCCAGTAGAGCCGGGACAGGGAAAGCCAAAAACATTCAGTACTTC. It specifies CASRAGTGKAKNIQYF.

The count of this clone is one. This same CDR3 is encoded by further DNA sequences in the sample. The genes are TRBV5-4 and TRBJ1-3; D is unresolved. The CDR3 extends over 15 amino acids. V gave up 0 bases and J gave up 3 bases, with 10 bases separating them. The V gene's germline CDR1 is SGHNT and CDR2 YYREEE (reference sequence). The CDR3: CASSLGSTGGNTIYF. The CDR3 nucleotides read TGTGCCAGCAGCTTGGGCTCAACGGGTGGAAACACCATATATTTT.

The chain carries TRBV5-8 and TRBJ2-3, with D possibly matching TRBD2 (6 bases). Germline assignment: CDR1 SGHTS and CDR2 YDEGEE. Trimming took off 4 bases at V and 3 bases at J, with 6 bases between the two ends. This CDR3 contains 12 residues. In nucleotides, the CDR3 is TGTGCCAGCAGCCGGGAGACAGATACGCAGTATTTT. This encodes CASSRETDTQYF.

This chain connects TRBV7-8 to TRBJ1-6, with 7 bases matching TRBD1. The trim removed 1 base at V and 7 bases at J, leaving 4 bases unmatched. The CDR3 extends over 15 amino acids. Germline V lookup: CDR1 SGHVS, CDR2 FQNEAQ. This CDR3 reads CASSLVIRGNSPLHF. Written as DNA, the CDR3 is TGTGCCAGCAGCTTAGTAATCAGGGGGAATTCACCCCTCCACTTT.

Note on this clone: The junction does not match germline at one end; this may be a read error. This sequence joins TRBV5-4 and TRBJ2-3; D perhaps matches TRBD2 (6 bases). The germline V gene encodes CDR1 SGHNT and CDR2 YYREEE (reference sequence). CDR3 size: 15 residues. This CDR3 is CASSRDFKSTDTQCF. The CDR3 DNA reads as TGTGCCAGCAGCCGGGACTTTAAAAGCACAGATACGCAGTGTTTT.

In this sample, this clone turned up once. The genes are TRBV6-5 and TRBJ2-1; 9 nucleotides align to TRBD2. Germline trimming cut 2 bases from V and 6 bases from J; bases unmatched to any gene: 5. This CDR3 contains 15 residues. The V gene's germline CDR1 is MNHEY and CDR2 SVGAGI. CDR3 loop: CASSYASGTSNEQFF. Here the CDR3 DNA reads TGTGCCAGCAGTTACGCTAGCGGGACAAGCAATGAGCAGTTCTTC.

The rearrangement joins TRBV2 to TRBJ2-1; 7 bases fit TRBD1. The J segment lost 8 bases and the V segment lost 7 bases, leaving 5 bases of the junction unmatched. CDR3 length: 12 amino acids. Germline V gene lookup returns CDR1 SNHLY and CDR2 FYNNEI. The CDR3 DNA reads as TGTGCCAGCAAAGGACAGGTTGATGAGCAGTTCTTC. Its protein product is CASKGQVDEQFF. The full variable domain, with the rest looked up from reference TRBV2 and TRBJ2-1, is EPEVTQTPSHQVTQMGQEVILRCVPISNHLYFYWYRQILGQKVEFLVSFYNNEISEKSEIFDDQFSVERPDGSNFTLKIRSTKLEDSAMYFCASKGQVDEQFFGPGTRLTVL.

The chain uses TRBV6-5 and TRBJ1-3; D possibly corresponds to TRBD1 (5 bases). The V end lost 4 bases, the J end lost 3 bases, and 16 bases lay between the germline ends. The V gene's germline CDR1 is MNHEY and CDR2 SVGAGI. The CDR3 consists of 16 residues. CDR3 DNA sequence: TGTGCCAGCAGTTCTTACTCGTGGGGGGTTGGAAACACCATATATTTT. This codes for CASSSYSWGVGNTIYF.

J is TRBJ1-6 and V is TRBV6-6, with 7 bases lining up with TRBD1. The CDR3 length is 14 residues. Trimming cost V 11 bases and J 10 bases; bases outside gene matches: 14. From germline, CDR1 is MNHNY and CDR2 SVGAGI (reference sequence). The CDR3 is CACTPGTVGSPLHF. Written as DNA, the CDR3 is TGTGCCTGCACCCCCGGGACAGTTGGGTCACCCCTCCACTTT.

The V and J genes are TRBV7-2 and TRBJ2-7; 9 bases are shared with TRBD2. CDR3 length equals 15 residues. Germline V lookup: CDR1 SGHTA, CDR2 FQGNSA. V was clipped by 3 bases and J by 1 base; unmatched bases: 4. DNA for the CDR3: TGTGCCAGCAGCTTGGGAGCGGGGGGATCCTACGAGCAGTACTTC. This gives the protein CASSLGAGGSYEQYF.

J is TRBJ1-1 and V is TRBV6-4; D possibly corresponds to TRBD1 (6 bases). Trimming shortened V by 6 bases and J by 7 bases, and 15 bases separated the two germline ends. The CDR3 contains 13 residues. CDR1 and CDR2 (germline): MRHNA, SNTAGT. CDR3 residues: CASRLKQGHEAFF. CDR3 nucleotide sequence: TGTGCCAGCAGACTCAAACAGGGACATGAAGCTTTCTTT.

The rearrangement links TRBV7-2 to TRBJ1-5; 8 nucleotides line up with TRBD1. CDR1 is SGHTA and CDR2 is FQGNSA in the germline V gene. The CDR3 consists of 14 residues. V shed 4 bases, J shed 5 bases, and the junction held 4 bases outside the gene matches. CDR3 amino acids: CASSSTGADQPQHF. The CDR3 nucleotides are TGTGCCAGCAGCTCGACAGGGGCCGATCAGCCCCAGCATTTT.

The chain employs TRBV15 and TRBJ1-2; D is possibly TRBD1 (6 bases). Trimming removed 0 bases from V and 4 bases from J, with 12 bases in between. The CDR3 runs 15 residues. Germline loops: CDR1 LNHNV, CDR2 YYDKDF (reference sequence). DNA of the CDR3: TGTGCCACCAGCAGAGAAATGGGGGGGCTCTATGGCTACACCTTC. It yields the protein CATSREMGGLYGYTF.

In DNA, the CDR3 is TGTGCCAGCAGTTACTCGCGGGTACTCGAGCAGTACTTC. This codes for CASSYSRVLEQYF. The chain couples TRBV6-5 to TRBJ2-7; possible D gene TRBD2, 5 bases. Trimming took off 0 bases at V and 6 bases at J, with 9 bases between the two ends. The CDR3 runs 13 residues. Per the germline V gene, CDR1 is MNHEY and CDR2 is SVGAGI.

This clone has just a few counts. V gene TRBV19 combines with J gene TRBJ1-1; D not resolved. The CDR3 spans 15 residues. CDR1 is LNHDA, CDR2 SQIVND, per germline (reference sequence). Trimming left V 6 bases short and J 4 bases short, with 18 bases between. CDR3 sequence: CASSTRLYPSTEAFF. The CDR3 region has the DNA TGTGCCAGTAGCACGCGACTCTACCCGAGCACTGAAGCTTTCTTT.

This clone was picked up one time. This sequence joins TRBV19 and TRBJ1-1; TRBD1 matches 9 bases. Germline lookup yields CDR1 LNHDA and CDR2 SQIVND (reference sequence). J lost 6 bases, V lost 1 base, and 0 bases had no gene match. This CDR3 region has 13 residues. CDR3 nucleotide sequence: TGTGCCAGTAGTATAGGACAGGGGGCTGAAGCTTTCTTT. Its protein product is CASSIGQGAEAFF.

The chain carries TRBV10-3 and TRBJ2-7; 9 positions match TRBD1. Losses at the gene ends were 6 bases for V and 5 bases for J; bases not matched to a gene: 5. Germline-derived CDR1 and CDR2 are ENHRY and SYGVKD. The CDR3 sequence is 13 residues long. CDR3 in DNA: TGTGCCATCAGGGACAGGGGCTTAGACGAGCAGTACTTC. This codes for CAIRDRGLDEQYF.

The rearrangement links TRBV5-6 to TRBJ2-7, with D tentatively TRBD1 (6 bases). The CDR3 sequence is 16 residues long. Trimming pared 2 bases from V and 0 bases from J, leaving 15 bases between. CDR1 is SGHDT, CDR2 YYEEEE, per germline. The CDR3 bases are TGTGCCAGCAGCTTTCTCCGGACAGCCAGCTCCTACGAGCAGTACTTC. This sequence encodes CASSFLRTASSYEQYF.

This chain uses TRBV9 with TRBJ1-5; D possibly corresponds to TRBD1 (5 bases). The length of the CDR3 is 13 residues. CDR1 is SGDLS, CDR2 YYNGEE, per germline. V was trimmed by 3 bases and J by 5 bases, leaving 9 bases between them. The DNA for the CDR3 is TGTGCCAGCAGCGCCGGGGGGGATCAGCCCCAGCATTTT. Amino acids: CASSAGGDQPQHF.